This T cell receptor (beta chain) appears in the sequencing data of a study of blood T cell repertoires in COVID-19. Turning to the study itself: T cells, B-cell-depleted T cells, or PBMCs supplied cDNA or gDNA.

Original analysis: Reference gene primer amplification gave estimated nucleated cell counts. TCRdb's copy holds only in-frame clones and misses some; the assay was immunoSEQ multiplex PCR. The DNA gave D and trimming, while V, J and clone size come from that table. The sample yields around 100,000 clones, approximately 87% seen once. Germline values: CDR1 LNHDA, CDR2 SQIVND (reference sequence). The V and J ends lost 3 bases and 4 bases, in that order; junction bases with no gene match: 4. The CDR3 loop spans 16 amino acids. The sequencing sample was made of peripheral blood. The gene calls are TRBV19 and TRBJ2-7; 15 bases map to TRBD2. The source of this sequence is a middle-aged man with acute or convalescent COVID-19. CDR3 DNA: TGTGCCAGTAGTATCGCGGGGACTAGCGGGAGGTACGAGCAGTACTTC. Protein: CASSIAGTSGRYEQYF.